This T cell receptor (beta chain) was recovered during a study of shared clonotypes between healthy human individuals. Some clones are missing from TCRdb's copy, which holds only in-frame ones; the method was immunoSEQ multiplex PCR. Found here are 2 million or so clones, roughly 94% of them singletons; the top ten hold about 1.1%. V lost 3 bases to trimming and J lost 4 bases, with 7 bases between them. Looked up from germline, CDR1 is SNHLY and CDR2 is FYNNEI. The CDR3 extends over 12 amino acids. CD45RO-negative, CCR7-positively selected cells formed the naive CD8 fraction, excluding terminally differentiated effector memory CD45RA+ cells. Regarding this clone: What it binds is unknown. This specimen includes other DNA sequences encoding the same CDR3.

Study-level findings and limits: Clonotypes shared by all four donors outscored non-shared clonotypes in generation probability.

This sequence was found in a man between 18 and 29 years old in good health. The genes are TRBV2 and TRBJ2-7, with D possibly TRBD1 on 6 matching bases. Sequenced sample: naive CD8+ T cells sorted from blood. The DNA for the CDR3 is TGTGCCAGCAGTGAGGGGGCGTACGAGCAGTACTTC. It yields the protein CASSEGAYEQYF. The whole variable domain, remainder taken from reference TRBV2 and TRBJ2-7, is EPEVTQTPSHQVTQMGQEVILRCVPISNHLYFYWYRQILGQKVEFLVSFYNNEISEKSEIFDDQFSVERPDGSNFTLKIRSTKLEDSAMYFCASSEGAYEQYFGPGTRLTVT.